The present T cell receptor beta chain was sequenced within a study of blood T cells in healthy people across ages. Findings and caveats of the study: Reliance upon unsorted PBMCs precluded definitive naive versus antigen-experienced comparison.

This clonotype was counted a few times. Its antigen is currently unknown. With V trimmed by 3 bases and J by 5 bases, 3 bases remained unmatched. This CDR3 spans 14 amino acids. It was with a sample-barcoded 5' primer and a J-beta primer mix that a second PCR of about 6 to 12 cycles was run. TCRdb re-analysed the 5' RACE reads in MiXCR, keeping a single row per CDR3 protein. The sample includes hundreds of thousands of distinct CDR3 sequences, approximately 48% of them seen just once. The gene calls are TRBV12-3 or TRBV12-4 and TRBJ2-7; 11 bases are shared with TRBD1. The receptor was derived from a man between 60 and 75 years old in good health. What was sequenced was blood. This chain's CDR3 is CASSLGQGGHEQYF. The CDR3 DNA reads TGTGCCAGCAGTTTGGGACAGGGGGGCCACGAGCAGTACTTC.